One sample yielded the 4 T cell receptor beta chains listed below, sequenced in a study of OX40 agonist ivuxolimab in advanced cancers. TCRdb's copy holds only in-frame clones and misses some; the assay was immunoSEQ multiplex PCR. The table lists approximately 50,000 clones, about 80% of them singletons. The material was CD4+ or CD8+ T cells sorted from blood, obtained in a trial of the OX40 agonist ivuxolimab. The receptors here all came from an adult with an advanced solid tumor such as melanoma, head and neck, liver or kidney cancer.

V and J are TRBV7-3 and TRBJ2-2; no firm D call. The CDR3 covers 14 residues. Germline CDR1 and CDR2: SGHTA and FQGTGA. Trimming removed 2 bases from V and 1 base from J, with 5 bases in between. CDR3 bases: TGTGCCAGCAGCTTAGTGGGGAACACCGGGGAGCTGTTTTTT. Residues: CASSLVGNTGELFF.

This chain connects TRBV28 to TRBJ2-7, with 7 bases aligning to TRBD1. The CDR3 extends over 14 amino acids. Germline assignment: CDR1 MDHEN and CDR2 SYDVKM. V lost 5 bases and J lost 2; bases outside the gene matches: 6. The CDR3 bases are TGTGCCAGCAGTACCGGACAGGAACCCTACGAGCAGTACTTC. Its translation is CASSTGQEPYEQYF.

The genes are TRBV6-1 and TRBJ1-5; D remains ambiguous. The V end was cut by 2 bases, the J end by 3 bases, with 14 bases between. CDR1 is MNHNS and CDR2 is SASEGT in the germline V gene. This CDR3 contains 16 residues. CDR3 coding DNA: TGTGCCAGCAGTGAAAAGAGGTCATACTACAATCAGCCCCAGCATTTT. This translates into CASSEKRSYYNQPQHF.

The CDR3 sequence is CASSLVRGKGYTF. The CDR3 nucleotides are TGTGCCAGCAGCTTGGTGAGGGGGAAAGGCTACACCTTC. J is TRBJ1-2 and V is TRBV5-8; possible D gene TRBD1, 6 bases. The CDR3 consists of 13 residues. V lost 0 bases and J lost 8, with 11 bases in between. Per germline, CDR1 SGHTS and CDR2 YDEGEE.